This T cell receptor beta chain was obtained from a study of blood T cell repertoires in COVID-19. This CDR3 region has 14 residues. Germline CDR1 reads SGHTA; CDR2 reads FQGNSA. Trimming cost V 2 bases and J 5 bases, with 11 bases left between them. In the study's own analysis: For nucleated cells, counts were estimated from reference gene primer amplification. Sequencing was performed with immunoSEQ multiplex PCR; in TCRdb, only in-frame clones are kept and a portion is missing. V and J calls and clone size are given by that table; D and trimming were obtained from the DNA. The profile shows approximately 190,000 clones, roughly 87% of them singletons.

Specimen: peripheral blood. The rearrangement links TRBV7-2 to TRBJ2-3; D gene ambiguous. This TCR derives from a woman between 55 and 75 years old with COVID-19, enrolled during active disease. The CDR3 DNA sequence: TGTGCCAGCAGCTTACTTGCGTTTGGAGATACGCAGTATTTT. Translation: CASSLLAFGDTQYF.